This record covers a single T cell receptor beta chain. Authors' methods: Quantification of nucleated cells was approximated via reference gene primer amplification. Repertoires were generated with immunoSEQ multiplex PCR, while TCRdb's copy carries only in-frame clones and drops some. V and J calls and clone size are those listed in that table; D and trimming were worked out from the DNA. The data hold about 200,000 clones, with 88% observed a single time. This record belongs to a study of blood T cell repertoires in COVID-19. Study overall: Sites across the United States, Italy and Spain contributed samples from acute and convalescent COVID-19.

The germline V gene encodes CDR1 MNHEY and CDR2 SVGEGT. This CDR3 has 16 amino acids. V lost 3 bases and J lost 2; bases outside the gene matches: 7. Material for sequencing was peripheral blood. The chain carries TRBV6-2 or TRBV6-3 and TRBJ2-5, with 9 bases identical to TRBD2. The sequence derives from a man aged 40-49 years with active or convalescent COVID-19. CDR3 bases: TGTGCCAGCAGTTATCTCCCGGGACTAGCTCAAGAGACCCAGTACTTC. It yields the protein CASSYLPGLAQETQYF.